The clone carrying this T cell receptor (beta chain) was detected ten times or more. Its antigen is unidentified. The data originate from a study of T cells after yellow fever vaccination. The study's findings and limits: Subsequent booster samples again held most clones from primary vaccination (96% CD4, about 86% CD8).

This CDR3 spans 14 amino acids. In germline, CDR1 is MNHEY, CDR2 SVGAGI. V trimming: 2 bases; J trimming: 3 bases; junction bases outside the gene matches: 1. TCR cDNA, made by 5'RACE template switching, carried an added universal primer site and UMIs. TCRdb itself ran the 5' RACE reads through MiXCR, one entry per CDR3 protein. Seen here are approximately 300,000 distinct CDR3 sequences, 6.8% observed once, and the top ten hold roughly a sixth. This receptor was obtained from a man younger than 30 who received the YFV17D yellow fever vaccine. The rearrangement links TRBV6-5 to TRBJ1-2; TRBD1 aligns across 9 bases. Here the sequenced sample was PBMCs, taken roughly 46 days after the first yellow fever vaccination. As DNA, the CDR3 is TGTGCCAGCAGTTACCGGACAGGGGACTATGGCTACACCTTC. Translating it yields CASSYRTGDYGYTF.